This TCR beta chain is drawn from a study of OX40 agonist ivuxolimab in advanced cancers. For the study at large: Ivuxolimab, an agonistic anti-OX40 (CD134) antibody, was given to patients. Partial responses occurred in three patients (one hepatocellular carcinoma, two cutaneous melanoma).

In regard to this clone: Its antigen is undetermined.

From germline, CDR1 is GTSNPN and CDR2 SVGIG (reference sequence). Trimming took off 0 bases at V and 4 bases at J, with 18 bases between the two ends. This CDR3 contains 16 residues. Study-wide findings and caveats: Researchers did not establish what antigens the expanded peripheral T cells target.

Assay used: immunoSEQ multiplex PCR; TCRdb lists only in-frame clones, some missing. The data contain 48,000 or so clones, approximately 90% of them seen just once; the ten biggest clones take up 40% to 50%. The chain carries TRBV30 and TRBJ1-1; possible D gene TRBD1, 6 bases. This clonotype was sampled from an adult with an advanced solid tumor such as melanoma, head and neck, liver or kidney cancer. The input for sequencing was CD4+ or CD8+ T cells sorted from blood, taken in a trial of the OX40 agonist ivuxolimab. CDR3 residues: CAWSVLTVGGLTEAFF. DNA of the CDR3: TGTGCCTGGAGTGTACTAACTGTCGGGGGGCTCACTGAAGCTTTCTTT.